The 21 T cell receptor beta chains in this list originate from one sample, sequenced in a study of CD8 T cell repertoires and HIV-1 epitope variants. TCRdb's table, derived via immunoSEQ multiplex PCR, lists solely in-frame clones and lacks some. This table holds 95,000 or so clones, 60% to 80% found once. Sequencing used uncultured baseline CD8+ T cells from peripheral blood mononuclear cells (PBMCs). All receptors derive from a male donor with HIV.

The chain recombines TRBV28 with TRBJ1-5; D perhaps matches TRBD1 (6 bases). V shed 5 bases and J shed 5 bases, with 13 bases lying between them. Per germline, CDR1 MDHEN and CDR2 SYDVKM. This CDR3 has 14 residues. The CDR3 DNA follows: TGTGCCAGCAGTAAGACAGGTATTGATCAGCCCCAGCATTTT. Amino acid sequence: CASSKTGIDQPQHF.

This clone was seen a few times. The genes are TRBV27 and TRBJ1-5; D not resolved. There are 14 residues in the CDR3. The germline V gene has CDR1 MNHEY and CDR2 SMNVEV (reference sequence). V lost 1 base to trimming and J lost 1 base, with 5 bases between them. The DNA of the CDR3 is TGTGCCAGCAGTTTATTGGACAGCAATCAGCCCCAGCATTTT. It encodes CASSLLDSNQPQHF.

The chain links TRBV27 to TRBJ2-7, with 7 bases identical to TRBD1. The CDR3 sequence is 14 residues long. Germline trimming cut 6 bases from V and 1 base from J; bases unmatched to any gene: 6. Germline lookup yields CDR1 MNHEY and CDR2 SMNVEV (reference sequence). DNA for the CDR3: TGTGCCAGCAGAATGACAGGGATATCCTACGAGCAGTACTTC. Translated, it gives CASRMTGISYEQYF.

V usage is TRBV15 and J usage is TRBJ1-3; 8 nucleotides match TRBD1. The CDR3 contains 14 residues. The germline V gene encodes CDR1 LNHNV and CDR2 YYDKDF (reference sequence). V was pared by 4 bases and J by 4 bases, with 3 bases of the junction left unmatched. For the CDR3, the DNA is TGTGCCACCAGCACCAGGACAGGGGGAAACACCATATATTTT. This codes for CATSTRTGGNTIYF.

This chain joins TRBV5-1 and TRBJ2-1; the D is unclear. V was cut by 4 bases and J by 8 bases, with 10 bases left in between. Germline CDR1 SGHRS, CDR2 YFSETQ. There are 12 residues in the CDR3. CDR3 nucleotide sequence: TGCGCCAGCAGCCCCTCGGGCGATGAGCAGTTCTTC. Translating gives CASSPSGDEQFF.

The chain carries TRBV6-1 and TRBJ1-2; D unresolved. The CDR3 is 11 amino acids. CDR1 MNHNS and CDR2 SASEGT come from the germline V gene. Trimming cost V 8 bases and J 5 bases, with 9 bases left between them. This CDR3 is CASSLFYGYTF. In nucleotides, the CDR3 is TGTGCCAGCTCCCTCTTTTATGGCTACACCTTC.

The chain is built from TRBV25-1 and TRBJ1-1, with D hard to call. Germline V gene data show CDR1 as MGHDK and CDR2 as SYGVNS. The ends were cut back, 1 base at V and 1 base at J, with 10 bases in the middle. This CDR3 region has 15 residues. In nucleotides, the CDR3 is TGTGCCAGCAGTGAATTAGCGGGCGGGAACACTGAAGCTTTCTTT. This sequence encodes CASSELAGGNTEAFF. Variable domain in full (rest from reference TRBV25-1 and TRBJ1-1): EADIYQTPRYLVIGTGKKITLECSQTMGHDKMYWYQQDPGMELHLIHYSYGVNSTEKGDLSSESTVSRIRTEHFPLTLESARPSHTSQYLCASSELAGGNTEAFFGQGTRLTVV.

This clone was detected a few times. The V call is TRBV5-4, the J call TRBJ1-1; no clear D gene. This CDR3 has 13 residues. V gave up 0 bases and J gave up 4 bases, with 7 bases separating them. Germline-derived CDR1 and CDR2 are SGHNT and YYREEE (reference sequence). The CDR3 bases are TGTGCCAGCAGCTTGGTCCCTTTCACTGAAGCTTTCTTT. Its translation: CASSLVPFTEAFF.

The chain joins TRBV30 to TRBJ1-5; the D is unclear. The CDR3 runs to 12 residues. The V and J ends lost 0 bases and 9 bases respectively, with 9 bases between them. Looked up from germline, CDR1 is GTSNPN and CDR2 is SVGIG (reference sequence). This CDR3 is CAWSVPEGPQHF. The CDR3 region has the DNA TGTGCCTGGAGTGTCCCCGAGGGGCCCCAGCATTTT. Full variable domain (missing parts from reference TRBV30 and TRBJ1-5): SQTIHQWPATLVQPVGSPLSLECTVEGTSNPNLYWYRQAAGRGLQLLFYSVGIGQISSEVPQNLSASRPQDRQFILSSKKLLLSDSGFYLCAWSVPEGPQHFGDGTRLSIL.

This clone was recorded only once. The chain employs TRBV19 and TRBJ1-2; D may be TRBD1 (6 bases). Per the germline V gene, CDR1 is LNHDA and CDR2 is SQIVND (reference sequence). CDR3 length: 15 residues. The V end was cut by 4 bases, the J end by 8 bases, with 20 bases between. CDR3 in amino acids: CASSSTTAGAEGYTF. Here the CDR3 DNA reads TGTGCCAGTAGTAGTACCACCGCGGGGGCTGAAGGCTACACCTTC.

This rearrangement joins TRBV7-2 to TRBJ2-7, with 9 bases identical to TRBD1. The CDR3 extends over 14 amino acids. V was pared by 4 bases and J by 7 bases, with 8 bases of the junction left unmatched. The germline V gene has CDR1 SGHTA and CDR2 FQGNSA. The chain's CDR3 is CASSSRTGAQEQYF. In nucleotides, the CDR3 is TGTGCCAGCAGCTCGCGGACAGGGGCTCAGGAGCAGTACTTC.

This rearrangement joins TRBV9 to TRBJ2-3; TRBD2 might be the D (6 bases). The CDR3 is 16 amino acids. The germline CDR1 and CDR2 sequences are SGDLS and YYNGEE. V was trimmed by 2 bases and J by 0 bases, leaving 13 bases between them. In DNA form, the CDR3 reads TGTGCCAGCAGCGTGCGGGGTTTGGCTAGCACAGATACGCAGTATTTT. The encoded protein is CASSVRGLASTDTQYF.

CDR3 nucleotides: TGTGCCAGCAGCTTGGGAGGACAGTATGGCTACACCTTC. The encoded protein is CASSLGGQYGYTF. The chain joins TRBV5-5 to TRBJ1-2, with D tentatively TRBD1 (6 bases). V lost 0 bases, J lost 5 bases, and 8 bases lay in between. Per germline, CDR1 SGHKS and CDR2 YYEKEE (reference sequence). This CDR3 region has 13 residues.

This chain links TRBV5-6 with TRBJ1-1; the D is unclear. CDR3 length: 14 residues. V lost 3 bases, J lost 1 base, and 10 bases lay in between. Looked up from germline, CDR1 is SGHDT and CDR2 is YYEEEE. CDR3 in amino acids: CASSYLRTNTEAFF. In nucleotides, the CDR3 is TGTGCCAGCAGCTACCTAAGGACGAACACTGAAGCTTTCTTT.

The rearrangement uses TRBV28 and TRBJ2-3, with a possible D match to TRBD1 (7 bases). Trimming left V 8 bases short and J 4 bases short, with 19 bases between. This CDR3 is built from 15 residues. CDR1 and CDR2 from the germline V gene are MDHEN and SYDVKM. CDR3 sequence (DNA): TGTGCCAGCGGGTTATACAGGGGAGGCGCAGATACGCAGTATTTT. It translates to CASGLYRGGADTQYF.

The chain links TRBV25-1 to TRBJ2-1, with 8 bases identical to TRBD2. The CDR3 runs to 13 residues. With V trimmed by 7 bases and J by 7 bases, 6 bases remained unmatched. Per the germline V gene, CDR1 is MGHDK and CDR2 is SYGVNS. The CDR3 region is CASIGGGTNEQFF. CDR3 bases: TGTGCCAGCATCGGGGGGGGGACGAATGAGCAGTTCTTC.

V usage is TRBV28 and J usage is TRBJ2-1; TRBD1 might be the D (6 bases). This CDR3 is 14 amino acids long. CDR1 and CDR2 from the germline V gene are MDHEN and SYDVKM. Trimming shortened V by 2 bases and J by 4 bases, and 9 bases separated the two germline ends. The DNA of the CDR3 is TGTGCCAGCAGTTTAACCGGACAGTACAATGAGCAGTTCTTC. Amino acid sequence: CASSLTGQYNEQFF. The full variable domain, with the rest looked up from reference TRBV28 and TRBJ2-1, is DVKVTQSSRYLVKRTGEKVFLECVQDMDHENMFWYRQDPGLGLRLIYFSYDVKMKEKGDIPEGYSVSREKKERFSLILESASTNQTSMYLCASSLTGQYNEQFFGPGTRLTVL.

The chain links TRBV28 to TRBJ2-3, with 9 bases lining up with TRBD2. Germline trimming cut 4 bases from V and 3 bases from J; bases unmatched to any gene: 11. Looked up from germline, CDR1 is MDHEN and CDR2 is SYDVKM. This CDR3 is 17 amino acids long. The CDR3 nucleotides read TGTGCCAGCAGTTCCCTCTCGACTAGCGGCGATACAGATACGCAGTATTTT. Translated, it gives CASSSLSTSGDTDTQYF.

The rearrangement joins TRBV2 to TRBJ1-4, with D possibly matching TRBD1 (5 bases). Germline V lookup: CDR1 SNHLY, CDR2 FYNNEI. This CDR3 is 13 amino acids long. V lost 7 bases and J 5 bases, leaving 11 bases between the germline ends. The CDR3 nucleotides are TGTGCCAGCAACCAGGGAAGAAATGAAAAACTGTTTTTT. Residues: CASNQGRNEKLFF.

This clone appeared a single time. The chain couples TRBV9 to TRBJ2-7; D unclear. Germline V gene data show CDR1 as SGDLS and CDR2 as YYNGEE. V gave up 3 bases and J gave up 2 bases, with 12 bases separating them. The CDR3 loop spans 14 amino acids. CDR3 sequence (DNA): TGTGCCAGCAGCGATGTTAGGGTGACCTACGAGCAGTACTTC. Translating gives CASSDVRVTYEQYF.

The genes are TRBV7-2 and TRBJ2-1, with 15 bases identical to TRBD2. In germline, CDR1 is SGHTA, CDR2 FQGNSA. CDR3 length equals 16 residues. Trimming took 0 bases from V and 14 from J; bases not matched to a gene: 8. As DNA, the CDR3 is TGTGCCAGCAGCTTAGCGCCTGGACTAGCGGGAGGGGGGGAGTTCTTC. Translated, it gives CASSLAPGLAGGGEFF.